This T cell receptor beta chain emerged from a study of long-term antiretroviral therapy in people with HIV. Study background: The oldest samples precede the 2015 immediate-ART recommendation by about a decade. Whole-study results and caveats: Pre-ART-expanded clones dominated the repertoire at all time points. Post-ART diversity increased but stayed below transplant donor controls.

The CDR3 consists of 16 residues. With 5 bases clipped from V and 5 bases from J, the junction kept 6 bases outside the gene matches. CDR1 and CDR2 from the germline V gene are MNHEY and SMNVEV (reference sequence). Investigators performed immunoSEQ version v3.0 at survey level. The method was immunoSEQ multiplex PCR; TCRdb's version includes in-frame clones alone and lacks a portion of them. The sample consists of about 20,000 clones, approximately 83% of them appearing once. For this clone: The antigen is unknown.

This material consisted of unsorted PBMCs, taken 1.2 years after starting antiretroviral therapy. The rearrangement links TRBV27 to TRBJ2-1; TRBD2 agrees at 13 bases. The sequence came from a middle-aged woman with HIV. The DNA for the CDR3 is TGTGCCAGCAGTGCCTTAGGGACTAGCGGGAACAATGAGCAGTTCTTC. Amino acids: CASSALGTSGNNEQFF.